These 8 T cell receptor beta chains came from one sample sequenced in a study of beta chain features in type 1 diabetes. Findings of the study overall: People with Type 1 diabetes carried modestly yet significantly shorter TCRB CDR3s in all four CD4+ subsets.

Their antigens are not known. Sequenced material consisted of expressed TCRB transcripts (all of the isolated RNA was reverse transcribed). Generated by immunoSEQ multiplex PCR, the TCRdb table keeps only in-frame clones and is missing some. There are around 260,000 clones in the sample; around 25% occur only once, and roughly 0.011% lies in the top ten. Sequencing was carried out using naive CD4+ T cells from blood. The receptors stem from a young woman with type 1 diabetes.

The V gene is TRBV7-9, the J gene TRBJ2-5; perhaps TRBD1 as D (6 bases). The CDR3 covers 15 residues. V was clipped by 4 bases and J by 5 bases, with 17 bases between them. Germline V CDR1 and CDR2: SEHNR, FQNEAQ (reference sequence). CDR3 bases: TGTGCCAGCAGCTCCCAACCGACAGGTTTGGAGACCCAGTACTTC. Translated, it gives CASSSQPTGLETQYF.

The V and J genes are TRBV5-1 and TRBJ2-1; 11 bases are shared with TRBD2. The CDR3 loop spans 16 amino acids. Germline values: CDR1 SGHRS, CDR2 YFSETQ. Trimming cost V 4 bases and J 4 bases; bases outside gene matches: 7. CDR3 coding DNA: TGCGCCAGCAGCACCTCATGGACTAGCGGGTACAATGAGCAGTTCTTC. Its protein product is CASSTSWTSGYNEQFF.

V usage is TRBV11-2 and J usage is TRBJ2-1; weak D call: TRBD2 (6 bases). The ends were cut back, 3 bases at V and 2 bases at J, with 11 bases in the middle. Germline V gene data show CDR1 as SGHAT and CDR2 as FQNNGV. The CDR3 covers 15 residues. CDR3 DNA sequence: TGTGCCAGCAGCTTTTCGGGAGCAACCTACAATGAGCAGTTCTTC. Its protein is CASSFSGATYNEQFF.

This chain connects TRBV29-1 to TRBJ2-5; TRBD2 is a possible D gene (6 bases). V lost 7 bases and J lost 4, with 16 bases in between. The CDR3 sequence is 13 residues long. Germline V gene sequence: CDR1 SQVTM, CDR2 ANQGSEA. The CDR3 region is CSASGRLSETQYF. The CDR3 nucleotides are TGCAGCGCCTCGGGGAGGCTGTCAGAGACCCAGTACTTC.

This chain joins TRBV28 and TRBJ2-4, with 7 positions matching TRBD1. The CDR3 extends over 14 amino acids. CDR1 MDHEN and CDR2 SYDVKM come from the germline V gene. V lost 6 bases to trimming and J lost 3 bases; unmatched junction nucleotides: 5. The CDR3 spells CASSPQGVKNIQYF. The CDR3 DNA reads TGTGCCAGCAGCCCCCAGGGGGTCAAAAACATTCAGTACTTC.

V usage is TRBV23-1 and J usage is TRBJ1-2; D remains unclear. TRBV23-1 is an ORF; its function is uncertain. Trimming removed 7 bases at V and 4 bases at J, with 28 bases between. The CDR3 has 18 residues. The CDR3 loop reads CASTPRPWTASARYGYTF. The CDR3 nucleotides are TGCGCCAGCACGCCACGCCCATGGACTGCCTCGGCCCGCTATGGCTACACCTTC.

Only a few counts were recorded for this clone. The V and J genes are TRBV7-8 and TRBJ2-3; the D is unclear. Germline CDR1 is SGHVS and CDR2 is FQNEAQ. The CDR3 length is 13 residues. Trimming removed 5 bases at V and 11 bases at J, with 17 bases between. Here the CDR3 reads CASSPRGWSEQYF. Here the CDR3 DNA reads TGTGCCAGCAGCCCTCGAGGATGGTCCGAGCAGTATTTT.

The V and J genes are TRBV28 and TRBJ2-7, with 10 bases identical to TRBD2. CDR3 length: 16 amino acids. The V segment lost 7 bases and the J segment 5 bases; nucleotides outside the gene matches: 14. Per the germline V gene, CDR1 is MDHEN and CDR2 is SYDVKM. The CDR3 DNA is TGTGCCAGCACACTCCGAGGACTAGCGGAGGTCGACGAGCAGTACTTC. It is translated as CASTLRGLAEVDEQYF.